The clone carrying this T cell receptor beta chain was seen once. Its antigen is still unknown. These data belong to a study of shared clonotypes between healthy human individuals. Study context: Those who served as donors were a couple of women and a few men between the ages of 18 and 49. CD4 naive cells filled three plates per donor, CD4 memory three, CD8 naive two and CD8 memory one.

Original data processing: ImmunoSEQ supplied junction-only sequences lacking quality scores, so filtering was different. TCRdb's copy holds only in-frame clones and misses some; the assay was immunoSEQ multiplex PCR. The V and J calls and clone size are taken from that table; D and trimming were inferred from the DNA. The top ten clones hold roughly 0.39% of a sample with about 2.4 million clones, 93% of them seen once. Study-wide results and caveats: Sharing across four donors was highest in naive CD4 (around 5%) and lowest in memory CD8 (approximately 0.4%).

This clonotype originated in a man younger than 30 in good health. Some clones in this sample may be carry-over from other donors' samples. Sequencing was carried out using naive CD4+ T cells from PBMCs. The subset here: CD45RA+ positively selected.

The CDR3 reads CASSLSPQTSGSYEQFF. The DNA of the CDR3 is TGTGCCAGCAGCTTATCCCCGCAGACTAGCGGGAGCTATGAGCAGTTCTTC. This chain links TRBV7-3 with TRBJ2-1, with 12 bases that match TRBD2. Germline V gene data show CDR1 as SGHTA and CDR2 as FQGTGA. This CDR3 is 17 amino acids long. V shed 2 bases and J 8 bases; nucleotides not matched to a gene: 10.